One and the same sample provided the 2 T cell receptor beta chains below, sequenced in a study of response to subunit inactivated influenza vaccine. A single record per CDR3 protein comes from TCRdb applying MiXCR to the RT-PCR reads. The data show about 620,000 distinct CDR3 sequences, 10% to 15% seen once. The specimen was PBMCs from blood, collected on the day of vaccination. The source of these receptors is a man aged 45 to 65 who received an inactivated influenza vaccine.

This clonotype has ten or more counts. The genes are TRBV20-1 and TRBJ2-7; D tentatively reads TRBD1 or TRBD2 (5 bases each). The ends were cut back, 0 bases at V and 2 bases at J, with 11 bases in the middle. This CDR3 spans 14 amino acids. Germline loops: CDR1 DFQATT, CDR2 SNEGSKA (reference sequence). CDR3 sequence (DNA): TGCAGTGCTAGAGATCACGAGGGGACCTACGAGCAGTACTTC. Protein: CSARDHEGTYEQYF.

This clonotype showed up just a few times. This chain links TRBV7-9 with TRBJ2-7, with 9 positions matching TRBD1. This CDR3 has 16 residues. V gave up 6 bases and J gave up 2 bases; unmatched junction bases: 11. CDR1 SEHNR and CDR2 FQNEAQ come from the germline V gene (reference sequence). CDR3 amino acids: CASSLLLGTGPYEQYF. The CDR3 coding sequence is TGTGCCAGCAGTTTACTGCTAGGGACAGGGCCCTACGAGCAGTACTTC.